This T cell receptor beta chain was captured in a study of beta chain features in type 1 diabetes. cDNA synthesis used the whole RNA isolate, giving expressed TCRB sequences. Here immunoSEQ multiplex PCR was the method, and the copy in TCRdb shows in-frame clones only, minus some. This repertoire shows 330,000 or so clones, about 18% found once; its top ten account for 0.044%. The CDR3 runs 13 residues. V gave up 5 bases and J gave up 7 bases; unmatched junction bases: 6. CDR1 and CDR2 (germline): MGHDK, SYGVNS. The V and J genes are TRBV25-1 and TRBJ1-2; 8 bases are a match to TRBD1. The origin of this receptor is a woman between 18 and 30 years old in good health. Sample: naive CD4+ T cells from blood. The CDR3 loop is CASSTIDRGGYTF. The CDR3 nucleotides read TGTGCCAGCAGTACTATCGACAGGGGTGGCTACACCTTC.